A single T cell receptor beta chain is shown here with its context. This clonotype was seen a few times. Its binding antigen is unknown. No base-level quality is on record; no much larger clone is a single base apart. Library creation used RACE. Sequenced using a NextSeq 500. During library preparation, unique molecular identifiers were attached to individual cDNA molecules so that TCRs could be counted quantitatively and reproducibly. For every blood RNA sample, sequencing covered both the TCR alpha and TCR beta chains. As for the authors' bioinformatics: The median number of TCRs per sample was approximately 96,000, ranging from roughly 20,000 to 700,000. V, J and CDR3 annotation of the TCR reads was carried out using the Decombinator software suite. Every sample was subsampled to the same number of TCRs (28,000) for the PS versus PT1 abundance plots. Expanded TCRs were defined as absent before sensitization and observed at least eight times at the 2-week time point. TCRdb reanalyzed the raw reads on its own, using fastp at Q25 for trimming and MiXCR for clone calling, and kept in-frame beta chains. Every distinct CDR3 protein forms one entry, paired with its most common genes and DNA. The V and J calls here are based on TCRdb, not the publication. The sample table lists around 360,000 distinct CDR3 sequences, nearly 6.5% of them with a count of one. Together, the top ten hold roughly 5.4% of the sample.

Per the publication, the time point label means: patch test 2, 6 weeks after DPC sensitization. Taken with the paper, the label for treatment or condition translates to: therapeutic diphenylcyclopropenone sensitization with weekly scalp DPC. At each patch-test visit, blood was drawn before the patch test was applied. Eligible patients were aged 18 to 70, diagnosed with alopecia, deemed suitable for DPC therapy, and excluded if pregnant. Total RNA was isolated from unfractionated whole blood collected in Tempus Blood RNA tubes. The sample is drawn from a study of human T cells and chemical hapten exposure (dated by TCRdb to the early 2020s). Study-level background: For sensitization, 2% DPC in acetone was applied to a roughly 2 cm by roughly 2 cm area of upper inner arm skin. Throughout the study period of around 24 weeks, patients also received therapeutic DPC doses to the scalp every week. Patch tests used Finn chambers with 0.01% DPC on the upper back, scored after 6 days by International Contact Dermatitis Research Group standards. Most of the patients in the cohort were female, and the cohort covered alopecia areata with under or over 50% scalp involvement, alopecia totalis and alopecia universalis. Libraries were pooled for sequencing, and per-sample TCR yields varied mainly because of small differences in library volumes within the pool. Peripheral blood TCR repertoire changes were tracked in vivo in alopecia patients during primary and secondary sensitization to the hapten diphenylcyclopropenone (DPC). Blood samples were taken from patients before sensitization (week 0) and at 2, 6 and about 24 weeks after DPC sensitization. About 28 alopecia patients gave blood for TCR sequencing at one to four time points (pre-sensitization, 2, 6 and 24 weeks).

What the study reported, not specific to this receptor: The number of TCRs above 1 in 1000 frequency did not change with DPC sensitization; there was no evidence of global repertoire structure alterations. Significantly more large CDR3 similarity clusters were formed by expanded TCRs than by pre-sensitization or healthy control sets, consistent with antigen-driven responses. Patch test score was positively correlated with the number of PT1 expanded TCRs, with significance at thresholds 8, 16 and 32 but not at 4. Repeated subsampling changed both the strength of the expansion versus patch-test correlation and the threshold at which the correlation became significant. Because every patient had alopecia, a presumed autoimmune disease, the patients' immune response might differ from that of healthy individuals.

Trimming costs V 6 bases and J 5 bases, and their ends lie 23 bases apart. CDR1 and CDR2, per the germline V gene (reference sequence), are DFQATT and SNEGSKA. There are 15 amino acids in the CDR3, from cysteine to phenylalanine inclusive. Only the CDR3 region is kept as DNA, spanning 45 bases read in frame from base 1. The sample here was whole blood, taken in connection with sensitization to the hapten diphenylcyclopropenone (DPC). The origin of this receptor is a woman aged 18 to 35 with alopecia areata. Some clones in this sample may be carry-over from other donors' samples. The sequence is built from TRBV20-1 and TRBJ2-7; a tentative D match to TRBD2 spans 5 bases. Read as DNA, the sequence is TGCAGTGCCACGGACTTACACGACACGGCACACGAGCAGTACTTC. This sequence encodes CSATDLHDTAHEQYF.